The 27 T cell receptor beta chains presented below share a single source sample, sequenced in a study of CD8 T cells in Susac syndrome. With random hexamers, roughly 0.45 to 1 ug RNA was reverse transcribed. In TCRdb, the immunoSEQ multiplex PCR reads were re-called with MiXCR into one record per CDR3 protein. Of 200,000 or so distinct CDR3 sequences listed, more than 90% are singletons. Sequencing used CD4+ T cells from PBMCs. Receptor source: a human donor with multiple sclerosis.

This rearrangement joins TRBV20-1 to TRBJ2-3; possible D gene TRBD2, 6 bases. Between the trimmed V and J ends, which lost 0 bases and 1 base, there was a span of 14 bases. Germline CDR1 and CDR2: DFQATT and SNEGSKA (reference sequence). The CDR3 totals 16 residues. For the CDR3, the DNA is TGCAGTGCTAGAGATGTTACGCGGGGTCGCACAGATACGCAGTATTTT. Translating gives CSARDVTRGRTDTQYF.

The chain couples TRBV9 to TRBJ2-1; the D gene is possibly TRBD1 (5 bases). This CDR3 comprises 14 residues. Germline CDR1 is SGDLS and CDR2 is YYNGEE. V was trimmed by 0 bases and J by 3 bases, leaving 7 bases between them. The CDR3 spells CASSVEGIYNEQFF. DNA of the CDR3: TGTGCCAGCAGCGTAGAGGGGATCTACAATGAGCAGTTCTTC.

The CDR3 region is CASSLSLPMAFF. The CDR3 coding sequence is TGTGCCAGCAGCTTAAGTCTCCCGATGGCTTTCTTT. The gene calls are TRBV7-9 and TRBJ1-1; no firm D call. V was clipped by 2 bases and J by 11 bases, with 12 bases between them. The CDR3 length is 12 residues. Looked up from germline, CDR1 is SEHNR and CDR2 is FQNEAQ (reference sequence).

This clonotype came up once. The rearrangement uses TRBV20-1 and TRBJ2-5; 12 bases line up with TRBD2. Trimming at V came to 5 bases and at J to 5 bases, leaving 6 bases not matched to a gene. Germline V gene lookup returns CDR1 DFQATT and CDR2 SNEGSKA (reference sequence). CDR3 size: 14 residues. This CDR3 is CSASGLAGLETQYF. CDR3 nucleotides: TGCAGTGCTTCCGGACTAGCGGGGTTGGAGACCCAGTACTTC.

This rearrangement joins TRBV29-1 to TRBJ1-2, with a weak D call TRBD1 (5 bases). The germline V gene has CDR1 SQVTM and CDR2 ANQGSEA. V lost 3 bases and J lost 5, with 7 bases in between. This CDR3 is 11 amino acids long. The DNA for the CDR3 is TGCAGCGTTGAGGGGGGTTATGGCTACACCTTC. Protein sequence: CSVEGGYGYTF.

The chain joins TRBV12-3 or TRBV12-4 to TRBJ2-5; 8 bases align to TRBD1. The CDR3 length is 14 residues. V gave up 5 bases and J gave up 0 bases; unmatched junction bases: 2. DNA for the CDR3: TGTGCCAGCAGTCTGGACAGGGACCAAGAGACCCAGTACTTC. Protein: CASSLDRDQETQYF.

The chain couples TRBV20-1 to TRBJ2-3; 8 nucleotides align to TRBD2. CDR1 DFQATT and CDR2 SNEGSKA come from the germline V gene (reference sequence). The junction had 10 bases not matched to a gene; V was cut back by 5 bases and J by 3 bases. This CDR3 region has 15 residues. The CDR3 protein is CSAHPTSERTDTQYF. CDR3 nucleotide sequence: TGCAGTGCTCACCCGACTAGCGAGAGGACAGATACGCAGTATTTT.

The chain uses TRBV3-1 and TRBJ2-2; D possibly corresponds to TRBD1 (5 bases). Germline CDR1 LGHDT, CDR2 YNNKEL (reference sequence). The CDR3 loop spans 14 amino acids. V was pared by 2 bases and J by 2 bases, with 6 bases between. The CDR3 reads CASSQQGNTGELFF. CDR3 DNA: TGTGCCAGCAGCCAACAGGGAAACACCGGGGAGCTGTTTTTT.

The V and J genes are TRBV29-1 and TRBJ1-1, with D possibly matching TRBD1 (5 bases). Germline V gives CDR1 SQVTM, CDR2 ANQGSEA. The CDR3 sequence is 13 residues long. Trimming stripped 4 bases from V and 0 bases from J, with 9 bases between. CDR3 DNA: TGCAGCGTTGTTTTAGGGGTGAACACTGAAGCTTTCTTT. Residues: CSVVLGVNTEAFF.

The J gene is TRBJ2-7, the V gene TRBV3-1; D might be TRBD2 (6 bases). The CDR3 runs 13 residues. Germline V gene data show CDR1 as LGHDT and CDR2 as YNNKEL (reference sequence). V lost 0 bases and J lost 3, with 6 bases in between. The CDR3 is CASSQDGGYEQYF. Written as DNA, the CDR3 is TGTGCCAGCAGCCAAGACGGGGGCTACGAGCAGTACTTC.

The rearrangement uses TRBV18 and TRBJ2-7; TRBD1 matches at 10 bases. Germline values: CDR1 KGHSH, CDR2 LQKENI. The trim removed 2 bases at V and 1 base at J, leaving 14 bases unmatched. This CDR3 comprises 19 residues. The CDR3 loop is CASSPGPGQGLGFSYEQYF. The CDR3 nucleotides read TGTGCCAGCTCACCAGGACCGGGACAGGGGCTTGGTTTTTCCTACGAGCAGTACTTC. Based on the CDR3 plus reference TRBV18 and TRBJ2-7, the full variable domain is NAGVMQNPRHLVRRRGQEARLRCSPMKGHSHVYWYRQLPEEGLKFMVYLQKENIIDESGMPKERFSAEFPKEGPSILRIQQVVRGDSAAYFCASSPGPGQGLGFSYEQYFGPGTRLTVT.

The gene calls are TRBV3-1 and TRBJ2-2; D is undetermined. Germline CDR1 reads LGHDT; CDR2 reads YNNKEL (reference sequence). V shed 0 bases and J shed 7 bases, with 12 bases lying between them. The CDR3 totals 15 residues. DNA for the CDR3: TGTGCCAGCAGCCAAGATCCGGGTGTAGGCGGGGAGCTGTTTTTT. The encoded protein is CASSQDPGVGGELFF.

This clonotype was seen a single time. V is TRBV3-1 and J is TRBJ1-2, with TRBD1 as a possible D gene (5 bases). The V end was cut by 2 bases, the J end by 2 bases, with 12 bases between. CDR1 LGHDT and CDR2 YNNKEL come from the germline V gene (reference sequence). The CDR3 has 15 amino acids. The CDR3 reads CASSQRFGGNYGYTF. Here the CDR3 DNA reads TGTGCCAGCAGCCAACGGTTCGGGGGGAACTATGGCTACACCTTC.

The chain recombines TRBV7-2 with TRBJ2-6, with TRBD1 matching 8 bases. This CDR3 contains 18 residues. Germline trimming cut 5 bases from V and 3 bases from J; bases unmatched to any gene: 12. Per germline, CDR1 SGHTA and CDR2 FQGNSA. The CDR3 DNA sequence: TGTGCCAGCAGCCCTGGACAGGGCAGATTGGGTGGGGCCAACGTCCTGACTTTC. This encodes CASSPGQGRLGGANVLTF.

This chain connects TRBV12-3 or TRBV12-4 to TRBJ1-2; TRBD1 matches at 9 bases. V trimming: 4 bases; J trimming: 3 bases; junction bases outside the gene matches: 3. The CDR3 extends over 14 amino acids. CDR3 coding DNA: TGTGCCAGCAGTTCGAACAGGGGGCACTATGGCTACACCTTC. Translated: CASSSNRGHYGYTF.

The genes are TRBV20-1 and TRBJ1-4; 7 bases match TRBD1. Germline trimming cut 0 bases from V and 7 bases from J; bases unmatched to any gene: 5. Per the germline V gene, CDR1 is DFQATT and CDR2 is SNEGSKA (reference sequence). The CDR3 length is 14 residues. CDR3 sequence: CSARDLQGGEKLFF. The CDR3 DNA is TGCAGTGCTAGAGATCTCCAGGGGGGTGAAAAACTGTTTTTT.

The V call is TRBV23-1, the J call TRBJ1-6; D is ambiguous. TRBV23-1 is classed as an ORF, of uncertain function. Between the trimmed V and J ends, which lost 7 bases and 8 bases, there was a span of 6 bases. There are 11 residues in the CDR3. Here the CDR3 DNA reads TGCGCCAGCAAGTTAGATTCACCCCTCCACTTT. This gives the protein CASKLDSPLHF.

The gene calls are TRBV28 and TRBJ1-2, with 9 bases fitting TRBD1. The J segment lost 6 bases and the V segment lost 6 bases, leaving 8 bases of the junction unmatched. CDR3 length equals 14 residues. From germline, CDR1 is MDHEN and CDR2 SYDVKM. The CDR3 sequence: CASRETGTGNGYTF. The CDR3 DNA follows: TGTGCCAGCAGAGAAACCGGGACAGGGAATGGCTACACCTTC.

This clonotype was counted once. The V and J genes are TRBV4-1 and TRBJ2-1; weak D call: TRBD2 (6 bases). Germline CDR1 and CDR2: MGHRA and YSYEKL. V was clipped by 6 bases and J by 0 bases, with 9 bases between them. The CDR3 runs to 14 residues. In DNA form, the CDR3 reads TGCGCCAGCAGTAGCGGAGACTCCTACAATGAGCAGTTCTTC. This gives the protein CASSSGDSYNEQFF.

The genes are TRBV7-9 and TRBJ2-7; D unclear. Deletions cut 1 base from V and 4 bases from J, with 5 bases between. The length of the CDR3 is 12 residues. Germline-derived CDR1 and CDR2 are SEHNR and FQNEAQ (reference sequence). DNA for the CDR3: TGTGCCAGCAGCTTAGAGAGATACGAGCAGTACTTC. Translating gives CASSLERYEQYF.

V usage is TRBV12-3 or TRBV12-4 and J usage is TRBJ2-4, with no clear D. CDR3 length: 13 residues. Trimming left V 3 bases short and J 8 bases short, with 11 bases between. Written as DNA, the CDR3 is TGTGCCAGCAGTTTCTTAGGGCTGGACATTCAGTACTTC. It translates to CASSFLGLDIQYF.

The genes are TRBV28 and TRBJ1-5; weak D call: TRBD1 (5 bases). The V gene lost 7 bases and the J gene lost 0 bases, with 13 bases spanning the gap. This CDR3 comprises 15 residues. In germline, CDR1 is MDHEN, CDR2 SYDVKM. For the CDR3, the DNA is TGTGCCAGCATGGGGGTGGCACTTAGCAATCAGCCCCAGCATTTT. Its translation: CASMGVALSNQPQHF. The full variable domain, with the rest looked up from reference TRBV28 and TRBJ1-5, is DVKVTQSSRYLVKRTGEKVFLECVQDMDHENMFWYRQDPGLGLRLIYFSYDVKMKEKGDIPEGYSVSREKKERFSLILESASTNQTSMYLCASMGVALSNQPQHFGDGTRLSIL.

This chain connects TRBV11-2 to TRBJ2-1, with 9 bases lining up with TRBD2. V lost 6 bases to trimming and J lost 15 bases; unmatched junction nucleotides: 9. Germline CDR1 and CDR2: SGHAT and FQNNGV. The CDR3 has 12 residues. CDR3 coding DNA: TGTGCCAGCAGTGGACAGCGGGGGGCGCGGTTCTTC. It is translated as CASSGQRGARFF. The complete variable domain, with remaining parts taken from reference TRBV11-2 and TRBJ2-1, reads EAGVAQSPRYKIIEKRQSVAFWCNPISGHATLYWYQQILGQGPKLLIQFQNNGVVDDSQLPKDRFSAERLKGVDSTLKIQPAKLEDSAVYLCASSGQRGARFFGPGTRLTVL.

V is TRBV7-2 and J is TRBJ2-1; 14 nucleotides match TRBD2. After removal of 5 bases from V and 15 bases from J, the junction contained 9 bases not matched to a gene. The CDR3 spans 14 residues. Germline V gene data show CDR1 as SGHTA and CDR2 as FQGNSA. The CDR3 sequence is CASSPQTSGGGGFF. CDR3 nucleotide sequence: TGTGCCAGCAGCCCCCAGACTAGCGGGGGGGGAGGGTTCTTC.

V gene TRBV6-5 combines with J gene TRBJ1-5, with D unclear. In germline, CDR1 is MNHEY, CDR2 SVGAGI. The CDR3 runs to 13 residues. Trimming took 2 bases from V and 5 from J, leaving 7 bases between them. The CDR3 DNA reads as TGTGCCAGCAGTTACCTACGGGATCAGCCCCAGCATTTT. Amino acids: CASSYLRDQPQHF.

The rearrangement uses TRBV12-3 or TRBV12-4 and TRBJ1-2; unclear D gene. The CDR3 spans 13 residues. V lost 3 bases to trimming and J lost 2 bases, with 7 bases between them. CDR3 DNA: TGTGCCAGCAGTTTGGGCGCCAACTATGGCTACACCTTC. It yields the protein CASSLGANYGYTF.

The CDR3 loop is CASSFAQGRNQPQHF. CDR3 DNA: TGTGCCAGCAGTTTTGCGCAGGGCCGCAATCAGCCCCAGCATTTT. V is TRBV12-3 or TRBV12-4 and J is TRBJ1-5; TRBD1 might be the D (5 bases). The V gene lost 3 bases and the J gene lost 2 bases, with 11 bases spanning the gap. CDR3 length equals 15 residues.